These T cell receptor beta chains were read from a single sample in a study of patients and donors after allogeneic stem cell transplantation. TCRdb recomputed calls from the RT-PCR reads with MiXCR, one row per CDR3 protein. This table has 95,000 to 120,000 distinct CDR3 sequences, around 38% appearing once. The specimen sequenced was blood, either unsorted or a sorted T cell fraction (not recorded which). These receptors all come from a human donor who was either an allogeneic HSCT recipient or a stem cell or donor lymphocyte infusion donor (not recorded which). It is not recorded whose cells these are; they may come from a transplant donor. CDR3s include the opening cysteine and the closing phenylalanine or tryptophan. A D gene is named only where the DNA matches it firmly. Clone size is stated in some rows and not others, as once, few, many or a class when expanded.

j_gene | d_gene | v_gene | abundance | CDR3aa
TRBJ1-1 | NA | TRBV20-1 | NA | CSVVSGPRTSF
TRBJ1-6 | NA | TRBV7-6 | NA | CASSLGQNNSPLHF
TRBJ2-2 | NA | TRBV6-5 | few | CASSYLRFTGELFF
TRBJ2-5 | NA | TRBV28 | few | CASDSKGLQETQYF
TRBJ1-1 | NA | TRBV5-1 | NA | CASSFGGFGTEAFF
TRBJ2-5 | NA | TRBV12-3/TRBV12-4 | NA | CASSLEKRKRGETQYF
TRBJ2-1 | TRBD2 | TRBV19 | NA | CASSQGLGLAGGPNEQFF
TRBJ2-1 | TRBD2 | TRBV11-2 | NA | CASTQGLAYNNEQFF
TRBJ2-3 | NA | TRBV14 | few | CASSRSQSGAQYF
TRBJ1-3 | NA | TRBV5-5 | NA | CASSFPGTVGNTIYF
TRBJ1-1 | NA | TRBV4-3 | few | CASSQEWVNTEAFF
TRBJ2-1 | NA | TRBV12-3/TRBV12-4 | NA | CATALGPDNEQFF
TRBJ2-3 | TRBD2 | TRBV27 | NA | CASKWSSGRTDTQYF
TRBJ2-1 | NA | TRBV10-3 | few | CAINHWHLDAQFF
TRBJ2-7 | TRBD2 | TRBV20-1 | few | CSARSGTSQYEQYF
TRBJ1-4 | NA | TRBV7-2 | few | CASSLQRQSTNEKLFF
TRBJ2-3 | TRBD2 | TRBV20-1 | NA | CSARPLLAGRTDTQYF
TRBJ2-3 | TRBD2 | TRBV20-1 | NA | CSARFRLAGTGITDTQYF
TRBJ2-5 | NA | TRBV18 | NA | CVAGTAETQYF
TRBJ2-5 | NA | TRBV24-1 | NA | CATSDSRGELETQYF
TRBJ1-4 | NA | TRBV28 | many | CASSLRGTSNEKLFF
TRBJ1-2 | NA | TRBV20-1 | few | CSARDSLNYGYTF
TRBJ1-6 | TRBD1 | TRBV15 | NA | CATSREKAGTGHSPLHF
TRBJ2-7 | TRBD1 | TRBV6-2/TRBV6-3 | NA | CASSRLRGDRVYEQYF
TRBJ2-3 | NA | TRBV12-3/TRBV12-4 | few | CASGGTLRTDTQYF
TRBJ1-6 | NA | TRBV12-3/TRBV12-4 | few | CASSPSVDSPLHF
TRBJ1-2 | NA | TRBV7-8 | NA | CASSFDGGIYGYTF
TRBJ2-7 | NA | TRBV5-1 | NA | CASSLAGSRTYEQYF
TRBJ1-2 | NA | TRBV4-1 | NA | CASSQFGIGYTF
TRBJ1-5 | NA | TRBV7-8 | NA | CASSLRGVIGPQHF
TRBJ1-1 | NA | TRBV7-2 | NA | CASSNTGRGTEAFF
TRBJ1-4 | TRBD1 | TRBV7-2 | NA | CASSLAWTGNEKLFF
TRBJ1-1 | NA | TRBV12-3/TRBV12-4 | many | CASSYQISALEAFF
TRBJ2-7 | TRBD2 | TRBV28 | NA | CASRASSGRGYEQYF
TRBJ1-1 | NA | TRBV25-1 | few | CASSENTEAFF
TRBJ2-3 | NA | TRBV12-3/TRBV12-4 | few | CASSFPPNRDTQYF
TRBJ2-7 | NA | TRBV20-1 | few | CSAPRSSSWEQYF
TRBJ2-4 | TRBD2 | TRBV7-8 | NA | CASSLAVGIVAGGAKNIQYF
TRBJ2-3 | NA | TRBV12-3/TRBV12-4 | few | CASGITDTQYF
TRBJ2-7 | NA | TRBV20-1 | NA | CSAKTSYEQYF
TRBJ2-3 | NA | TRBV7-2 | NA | CASTTGSWSTDTQYF
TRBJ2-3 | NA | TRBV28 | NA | CASSSSRGPADTQYF
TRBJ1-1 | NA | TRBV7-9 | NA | CASSLLLPEAFF
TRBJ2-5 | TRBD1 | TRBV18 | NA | CASSGDSPRETQYF
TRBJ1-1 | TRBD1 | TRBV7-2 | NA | CASSLSGTAEAFF
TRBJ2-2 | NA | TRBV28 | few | CASSLSIQGGELFF
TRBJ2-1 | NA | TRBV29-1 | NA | CSVETYNEQFF
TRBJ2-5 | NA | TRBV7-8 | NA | CASSLGQETQYF
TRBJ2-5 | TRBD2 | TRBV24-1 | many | CATSDSTSGRVETQYF
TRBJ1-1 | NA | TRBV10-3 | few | CAISEWGTEAFF
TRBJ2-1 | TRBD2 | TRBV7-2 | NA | CASSLTSGRVGSYNEQFF
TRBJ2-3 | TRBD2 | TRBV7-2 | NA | CASSLLPAGGMPTDTQYF
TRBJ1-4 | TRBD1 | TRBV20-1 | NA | CSAREDRAIRNEKLFF
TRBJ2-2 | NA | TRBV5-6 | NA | CASSFKGTGELFF
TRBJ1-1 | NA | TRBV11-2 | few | CASSSYRRYGTEAFF
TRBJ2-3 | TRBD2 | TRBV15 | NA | CATSGRVAGGTDTQYF
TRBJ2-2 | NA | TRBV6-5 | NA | CASSYGLGNTGELFF
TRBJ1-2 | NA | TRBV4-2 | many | CASSQEALVGGYTF
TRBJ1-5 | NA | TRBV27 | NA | CASSLSADRYQPQHF